This T cell receptor beta chain comes out of a study of blood T cell repertoires in COVID-19. About the study: The United States, Italy and Spain supplied acute and convalescent COVID-19 samples. Sources were T cells, B-cell-depleted T cells, or PBMCs; the material itself was cDNA or gDNA.

Produced via immunoSEQ multiplex PCR; TCRdb's table is partial and in-frame only. The sample has 27,000 or so clones, roughly 90% seen once; the top ten hold roughly 2.8%. The clonotype comes from a human donor in a cohort sampled during active COVID-19. Sequencing used peripheral blood.

The CDR3 spells CASSYGGAETQYF. CDR3 bases: TGTGCCAGCAGCTACGGGGGGGCAGAGACCCAGTACTTC. The J gene is TRBJ2-5, the V gene TRBV7-9; 8 bases agree with TRBD2. CDR1 is SEHNR and CDR2 is FQNEAQ in the germline V gene (reference sequence). This CDR3 contains 13 residues. J lost 4 bases, V lost 4 bases, and 2 bases had no gene match.